A single sample gave rise to the 28 T cell receptor beta chains below, sequenced in a study of shared clonotypes between healthy human individuals. Produced via immunoSEQ multiplex PCR; TCRdb's table is partial and in-frame only. This table has about 2.4 million clones, roughly 93% appearing once. The sequenced material came from naive CD4+ T cells from PBMCs. This sample's subset: CD45RA+ positively selected. These receptors came from a man between 18 and 35 years old in good health. Some clones in this sample may be carry-over from other donors' samples.

This chain joins TRBV18 and TRBJ2-1, with TRBD2 matching over 9 bases. This CDR3 region has 16 residues. Germline values: CDR1 KGHSH, CDR2 LQKENI. V shed 3 bases, J shed 5 bases, and the junction held 8 bases outside the gene matches. The CDR3 coding sequence is TGTGCCAGCTCACCTAATCCGGCGGGAGGGAACAATGAGCAGTTCTTC. Protein: CASSPNPAGGNNEQFF.

The sample holds one count of this clone. The V call is TRBV28, the J call TRBJ2-7, with D perhaps TRBD1 (6 bases). Germline-derived CDR1 and CDR2 are MDHEN and SYDVKM. V was pared by 6 bases and J by 6 bases, with 18 bases between. The CDR3 is 14 residues long. CDR3 in DNA: TGTGCCAGCAGACTAGGACCCAAAGGGGGCGAGCAGTACTTC. It specifies CASRLGPKGGEQYF.

The V and J genes are TRBV7-2 and TRBJ2-7; 10 bases match TRBD2. The junction had 8 bases not matched to a gene; V was cut back by 5 bases and J by 4 bases. The CDR3 contains 15 residues. The germline V gene has CDR1 SGHTA and CDR2 FQGNSA. The CDR3 region has the DNA TGTGCCAGCAGCACAGTAGCGGGAGGTCCTTACGAGCAGTACTTC. It translates to CASSTVAGGPYEQYF.

The chain employs TRBV6-6 and TRBJ1-2; TRBD1 agrees at 10 bases. The CDR3 is made up of 16 amino acids. Trimming cost V 4 bases and J 6 bases; bases outside gene matches: 11. Per germline, CDR1 MNHNY and CDR2 SVGAGI (reference sequence). The CDR3 DNA sequence: TGTGCCAGCAGTTTCCTCGGGACAGGGGACGGTAATGGCTACACCTTC. Protein product: CASSFLGTGDGNGYTF.

The V gene is TRBV18, the J gene TRBJ2-3, with 7 bases identical to TRBD1. Germline lookup yields CDR1 KGHSH and CDR2 LQKENI. The length of the CDR3 is 15 residues. Germline trimming cut 3 bases from V and 2 bases from J; bases unmatched to any gene: 5. This CDR3 is CASSPGQANTDTQYF. The DNA of the CDR3 is TGTGCCAGCTCACCCGGACAGGCCAACACAGATACGCAGTATTTT.

DNA of the CDR3: TGTGCCAGCAGCCCCGGTTATGGGGCAGAGACCCAGTACTTC. Its protein product is CASSPGYGAETQYF. The J gene is TRBJ2-5, the V gene TRBV9; weak D call: TRBD1 (5 bases). CDR1 and CDR2 from the germline V gene are SGDLS and YYNGEE. The V and J ends lost 4 bases and 4 bases respectively, with 14 bases between them. This CDR3 has 14 amino acids.

J is TRBJ2-4 and V is TRBV7-3; 7 bases are shared with TRBD1. The CDR3 is 15 amino acids. Per germline, CDR1 SGHTA and CDR2 FQGTGA. V lost 5 bases and J lost 3; bases outside the gene matches: 7. CDR3: CASSASSGGKNIQYF. The CDR3 DNA reads as TGTGCCAGCAGCGCCTCGTCAGGGGGCAAAAACATTCAGTACTTC.

This clone was seen a single time. Different DNA sequences within this sample yield the same CDR3. This chain links TRBV6-6 with TRBJ2-7, with unresolved D. There are 11 residues in the CDR3. Deletions cut 2 bases from V and 6 bases from J, with 5 bases between. Germline V gives CDR1 MNHNY, CDR2 SVGAGI (reference sequence). For the CDR3, the DNA is TGTGCCAGCAGTTACATCGGCGAGCAGTACTTC. Translated, it gives CASSYIGEQYF.

This chain uses TRBV2 with TRBJ2-3; 9 bases line up with TRBD1. This CDR3 is built from 15 residues. Germline V gene sequence: CDR1 SNHLY, CDR2 FYNNEI. After removal of 6 bases from V and 3 bases from J, the junction contained 7 bases not matched to a gene. This chain's CDR3 is CASSGQGSRTDTQYF. The CDR3 nucleotides read TGTGCCAGCAGCGGACAGGGGTCGAGGACAGATACGCAGTATTTT.

The chain carries TRBV5-1 and TRBJ2-1; D possibly corresponds to TRBD1 (6 bases). V lost 4 bases, J lost 9 bases, and 17 bases lay in between. Germline lookup yields CDR1 SGHRS and CDR2 YFSETQ. This CDR3 region has 14 residues. CDR3 nucleotides: TGCGCCAGCAGCAACACGCAGGGGTTCGGTGAGCAGTTCTTC. Protein: CASSNTQGFGEQFF.

A single count supports this clone. For the CDR3, the DNA is TGCAGCCCTGGAACTCCATATGGCTACACCTTC. As protein: CSPGTPYGYTF. The genes are TRBV29-1 and TRBJ1-2; D ambiguous. CDR3 size: 11 residues. Germline V gives CDR1 SQVTM, CDR2 ANQGSEA. V was clipped by 8 bases and J by 5 bases, with 12 bases between them.

The CDR3 nucleotides read TGTGCCAGCAGTCCCTCCGGTTGGAGGGCCTACACCGGGGAGCTGTTTTTT. The encoded protein is CASSPSGWRAYTGELFF. This chain uses TRBV28 with TRBJ2-2, with a weak D call TRBD2 (6 bases). Deletions cut 5 bases from V and 3 bases from J, with 19 bases between. Germline lookup yields CDR1 MDHEN and CDR2 SYDVKM. This CDR3 is built from 17 residues.

J is TRBJ1-1 and V is TRBV27; no definite D call. Germline V gene lookup returns CDR1 MNHEY and CDR2 SMNVEV (reference sequence). The ends were cut back, 2 bases at V and 2 bases at J, with 15 bases in the middle. The CDR3 has 16 residues. The CDR3 DNA is TGTGCCAGCAGTTTAGGGCTTCCTTCAGTTAACACTGAAGCTTTCTTT. Protein sequence: CASSLGLPSVNTEAFF.

The chain links TRBV18 to TRBJ2-7; D possibly uses TRBD1 or TRBD2 (5 bases each). V dropped 3 bases and J dropped 5 bases, with 17 bases sitting between them. Germline CDR1 and CDR2: KGHSH and LQKENI. The CDR3 consists of 15 residues. CDR3 DNA: TGTGCCAGCTCACCCACTTGGGGGAGAGGCCACGAGCAGTACTTC. Amino acids: CASSPTWGRGHEQYF.

The chain combines TRBV7-9 with TRBJ2-2; TRBD2 matches 15 bases. Germline CDR1 SEHNR, CDR2 FQNEAQ (reference sequence). V was clipped by 5 bases and J by 4 bases; unmatched bases: 5. The CDR3 contains 17 residues. CDR3 sequence: CASSRTSGRVRTGELFF. CDR3 in DNA: TGTGCCAGCAGCCGGACTAGCGGGAGGGTTCGCACCGGGGAGCTGTTTTTT.

The chain uses TRBV18 and TRBJ1-2; 11 bases agree with TRBD1. Germline assignment: CDR1 KGHSH and CDR2 LQKENI. The CDR3 consists of 14 residues. V shed 6 bases and J 7 bases; nucleotides not matched to a gene: 7. The CDR3: CASSQGQGASGYTF. The CDR3 DNA reads TGTGCCAGCTCCCAAGGACAGGGGGCGAGTGGCTACACCTTC.

This clone has more than one count but fewer than ten. This chain joins TRBV9 and TRBJ1-1, with 7 bases aligning to TRBD1. There are 13 residues in the CDR3. Trimming removed 4 bases from V and 5 bases from J; junction bases left unmatched: 5. CDR1 and CDR2 from the germline V gene are SGDLS and YYNGEE. The CDR3 spells CASSQGDGTEAFF. The CDR3, as DNA: TGTGCCAGCAGCCAGGGGGATGGGACTGAAGCTTTCTTT.

The chain couples TRBV14 to TRBJ1-1; D uncertain. The CDR3 extends over 14 amino acids. V was pared by 1 base and J by 0 bases, with 6 bases between. From germline, CDR1 is SGHDN and CDR2 FVKESK. Here the CDR3 DNA reads TGTGCCAGCAGCCAAGGGAACGTGAACACTGAAGCTTTCTTT. Translating it yields CASSQGNVNTEAFF.

The genes are TRBV20-1 and TRBJ2-5; the D is unclear. The CDR3 runs 10 residues. Germline CDR1 is DFQATT and CDR2 is SNEGSKA (reference sequence). Trimming pared 3 bases from V and 6 bases from J, leaving 5 bases between. The CDR3 DNA sequence: TGCAGTGCTAGTTGGAAGACCCAGTACTTC. It encodes CSASWKTQYF.

V is TRBV6-6 and J is TRBJ2-7; D is unclear. V lost 0 bases to trimming and J lost 10 bases, with 10 bases between them. Germline V gives CDR1 MNHNY, CDR2 SVGAGI (reference sequence). CDR3 length equals 12 residues. Written as DNA, the CDR3 is TGTGCCAGCAGTTACTCGAGGTGGGAACAGTACTTC. Its translation is CASSYSRWEQYF.

This chain's CDR3 is CASNKVGSYEQYF. DNA for the CDR3: TGTGCCAGCAATAAGGTCGGCTCCTACGAGCAGTACTTC. The chain uses TRBV2 and TRBJ2-7, with unresolved D. Trimming stripped 7 bases from V and 0 bases from J, with 10 bases between. Looked up from germline, CDR1 is SNHLY and CDR2 is FYNNEI. The CDR3 sequence is 13 residues long. Looking up the rest from reference TRBV2 and TRBJ2-7 gives the full variable domain: EPEVTQTPSHQVTQMGQEVILRCVPISNHLYFYWYRQILGQKVEFLVSFYNNEISEKSEIFDDQFSVERPDGSNFTLKIRSTKLEDSAMYFCASNKVGSYEQYFGPGTRLTVT.

The chain carries TRBV5-1 and TRBJ2-7; the match to TRBD2 covers 7 bases. From germline, CDR1 is SGHRS and CDR2 YFSETQ. Trimming cost V 5 bases and J 2 bases; bases outside gene matches: 10. The CDR3 loop spans 15 amino acids. CDR3 protein: CASRPSLAATYEQYF. The CDR3 DNA reads TGCGCCAGCAGGCCCAGTCTAGCGGCCACCTACGAGCAGTACTTC.

The rearrangement links TRBV5-4 to TRBJ2-5; either TRBD1 or TRBD2 may fit D (6 bases each). Per the germline V gene, CDR1 is SGHNT and CDR2 is YYREEE (reference sequence). V lost 4 bases to trimming and J lost 2 bases, with 15 bases between them. The CDR3 runs to 15 residues. The CDR3 loop is CASSTGGKMQETQYF. The CDR3 DNA reads as TGTGCCAGCAGCACCGGGGGCAAAATGCAAGAGACCCAGTACTTC. The full variable domain, its missing parts supplied by reference TRBV5-4 and TRBJ2-5, is ETGVTQSPTHLIKTRGQQVTLRCSSQSGHNTVSWYQQALGQGPQFIFQYYREEENGRGNFPPRFSGLQFPNYSSELNVNALELDDSALYLCASSTGGKMQETQYFGPGTRLLVL.

The chain has TRBV30 and TRBJ2-7; 10 nucleotides line up with TRBD1. Germline CDR1 GTSNPN, CDR2 SVGIG (reference sequence). CDR3 length: 14 amino acids. J lost 4 bases, V lost 2 bases, and 5 bases had no gene match. The CDR3 bases are TGTGCCTGGAGTTACGGACAGGGGGGGTACGAGCAGTACTTC. As protein: CAWSYGQGGYEQYF.

The chain is built from TRBV5-1 and TRBJ1-2, with D possibly TRBD1 on 6 matching bases. The germline CDR1 and CDR2 sequences are SGHRS and YFSETQ. The CDR3 contains 15 residues. Trimming shortened V by 0 bases and J by 8 bases, and 17 bases separated the two germline ends. The CDR3, as DNA: TGCGCCAGCAGCTTGGATATTTCAGGGGACGGCGGCTACACCTTC. Translating it yields CASSLDISGDGGYTF.

The rearrangement joins TRBV4-1 to TRBJ2-5; D might be TRBD1 or TRBD2, each matching 5 bases. The CDR3 extends over 15 amino acids. CDR1 and CDR2 from the germline V gene are MGHRA and YSYEKL. Trimming removed 1 base from V and 5 bases from J, with 14 bases in between. The DNA of the CDR3 is TGCGCCAGCAGCCAAGGACGGACTTGGGGGGAGACCCAGTACTTC. Protein product: CASSQGRTWGETQYF.

Turning to this clone: Distinct nucleotide sequences in the sample also encode this CDR3. The J gene is TRBJ1-3, the V gene TRBV5-1; TRBD1 is a possible D gene (6 bases). Germline V gene lookup returns CDR1 SGHRS and CDR2 YFSETQ. With 1 base removed from V and 1 base from J, the gap between germline ends came to 12 bases. The CDR3 is made up of 16 amino acids. CDR3 sequence reads: CASSLTGLTSGNTIYF. As DNA, the CDR3 is TGCGCCAGCAGCTTGACAGGGTTGACTTCTGGAAACACCATATATTTT.

The chain couples TRBV15 to TRBJ2-3; the D call may be TRBD1 or TRBD2 (5 bases each). The CDR3 has 13 residues. Trimming removed 3 bases at V and 10 bases at J, with 14 bases between. Per the germline V gene, CDR1 is LNHNV and CDR2 is YYDKDF (reference sequence). CDR3 loop: CATSSSRGDAQYF. CDR3 in DNA: TGTGCCACCAGCAGTTCTAGAGGGGATGCGCAGTATTTT.